The subject of this entry is one T cell receptor (beta chain). The sample originates from a study of blood T cell repertoires in COVID-19. Germline V gene sequence: CDR1 MNHEY, CDR2 SVGAGI. This CDR3 contains 14 residues. V dropped 6 bases and J dropped 3; count of bases not matched to a gene: 3. Using immunoSEQ multiplex PCR, the repertoire was profiled, and TCRdb retains in-frame clones only, with some absent. The data contain fewer than 700,000 clones, roughly 89% of them singletons. Seattle's enrolled individuals joined amid active infection and were then monitored longitudinally. The chain joins TRBV6-5 to TRBJ1-1; 11 positions match TRBD1. The origin of this receptor is a woman aged 45-65 years with COVID-19, enrolled during active disease. Source material: peripheral blood. The CDR3 protein is CASRGQGGDTEAFF. The CDR3 region has the DNA TGTGCCAGCAGGGGACAGGGGGGGGACACTGAAGCTTTCTTT.